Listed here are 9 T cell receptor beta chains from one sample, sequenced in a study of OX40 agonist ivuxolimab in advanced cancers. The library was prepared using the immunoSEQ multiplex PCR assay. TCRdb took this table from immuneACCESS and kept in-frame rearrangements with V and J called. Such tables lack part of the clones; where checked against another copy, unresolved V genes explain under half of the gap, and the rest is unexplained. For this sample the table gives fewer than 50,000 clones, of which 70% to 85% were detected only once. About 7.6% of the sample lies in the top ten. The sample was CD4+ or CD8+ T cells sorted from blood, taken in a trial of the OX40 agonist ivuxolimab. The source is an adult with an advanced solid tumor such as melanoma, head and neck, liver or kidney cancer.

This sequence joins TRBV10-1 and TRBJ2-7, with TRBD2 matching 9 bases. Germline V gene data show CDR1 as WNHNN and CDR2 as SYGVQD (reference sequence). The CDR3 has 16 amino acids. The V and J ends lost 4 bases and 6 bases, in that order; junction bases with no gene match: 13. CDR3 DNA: TGCGCCAGCAGTGCTTCCCCGGGACTAGCAACGGGCGAGCAGTACTTC. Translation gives CASSASPGLATGEQYF.

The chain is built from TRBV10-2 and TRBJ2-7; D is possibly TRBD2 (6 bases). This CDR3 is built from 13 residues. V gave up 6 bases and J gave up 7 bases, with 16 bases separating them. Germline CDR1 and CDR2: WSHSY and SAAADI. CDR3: CASSLGLQSEQYF. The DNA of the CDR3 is TGCGCCAGCAGCTTGGGACTCCAGTCGGAGCAGTACTTC.

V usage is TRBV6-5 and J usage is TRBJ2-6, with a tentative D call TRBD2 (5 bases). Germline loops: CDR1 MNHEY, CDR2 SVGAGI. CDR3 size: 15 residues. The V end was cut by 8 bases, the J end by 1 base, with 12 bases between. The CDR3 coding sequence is TGTGCCAGCCGGCTCGGGGAATCTGGGGCCAACGTCCTGACTTTC. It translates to CASRLGESGANVLTF.

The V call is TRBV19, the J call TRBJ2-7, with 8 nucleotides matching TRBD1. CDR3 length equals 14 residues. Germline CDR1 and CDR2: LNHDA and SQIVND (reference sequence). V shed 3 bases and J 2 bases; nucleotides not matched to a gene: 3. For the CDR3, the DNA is TGTGCCAGTAGTATTTCCAGGGGGCCCTACGAGCAGTACTTC. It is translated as CASSISRGPYEQYF.

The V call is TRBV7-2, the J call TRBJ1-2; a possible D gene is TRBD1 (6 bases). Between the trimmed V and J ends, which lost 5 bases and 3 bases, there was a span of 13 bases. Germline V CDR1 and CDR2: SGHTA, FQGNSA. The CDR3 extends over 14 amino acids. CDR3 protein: CASSPTGAHYGYTF. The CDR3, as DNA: TGTGCCAGCAGCCCGACGGGGGCTCACTATGGCTACACCTTC.

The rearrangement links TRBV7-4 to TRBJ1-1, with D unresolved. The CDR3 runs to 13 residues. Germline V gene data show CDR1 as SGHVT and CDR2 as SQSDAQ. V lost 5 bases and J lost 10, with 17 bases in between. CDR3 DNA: TGTGCCAGCAGCCCGACACTACGGTCGGGAGCTTTCTTT. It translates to CASSPTLRSGAFF.

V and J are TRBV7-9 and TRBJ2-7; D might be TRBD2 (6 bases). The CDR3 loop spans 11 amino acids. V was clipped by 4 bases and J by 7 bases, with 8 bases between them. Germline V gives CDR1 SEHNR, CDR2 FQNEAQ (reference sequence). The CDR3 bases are TGTGCCAGCAGCTCGGGACTTGAGCAGTACTTC. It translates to CASSSGLEQYF.

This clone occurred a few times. The chain's CDR3 is CASSLTGGSSYEQYF. CDR3 bases: TGTGCCAGCAGCTTGACGGGCGGGAGTTCCTACGAGCAGTACTTC. The chain uses TRBV5-6 and TRBJ2-7; 7 bases align to TRBD2. Trimming at V came to 1 base and at J to 1 base, leaving 5 bases not matched to a gene. CDR1 and CDR2 (germline): SGHDT, YYEEEE. The CDR3 extends over 15 amino acids.

The CDR3 reads CASSQESSHYEQYF. Here the CDR3 DNA reads TGTGCCAGCAGCCAAGAGAGCAGCCACTACGAGCAGTACTTC. The chain carries TRBV4-2 and TRBJ2-7; D is uncertain. V lost 0 bases and J lost 3, with 9 bases in between. The CDR3 has 14 residues. Germline V gene sequence: CDR1 LGHNA, CDR2 YNFKEQ.